A single sample is the source of the 21 T cell receptor beta chains below, sequenced in a study of shared T cell receptors in the human thymus. The repertoire was sequenced with immunoSEQ multiplex PCR; TCRdb's copy has only in-frame clones and lacks some. Among some 760,000 clones listed, around 85% were seen once. These data were likewise used in another study, on human thymus T cells.

Sequencing input: thymocytes. The receptor set was obtained from a girl in the first two years of life with a congenital heart defect.

As DNA, the CDR3 is TGTGCCAGCTCACCATCATGGGACAGGCCAAACAATGAGCAGTTCTTC. Its translation: CASSPSWDRPNNEQFF. The chain uses TRBV18 and TRBJ2-1; 8 nucleotides match TRBD1. Germline values: CDR1 KGHSH, CDR2 LQKENI. V lost 2 bases and J lost 5; bases outside the gene matches: 8. The CDR3 has 16 residues.

The rearrangement joins TRBV5-1 to TRBJ2-2; TRBD1 agrees at 11 bases. Looked up from germline, CDR1 is SGHRS and CDR2 is YFSETQ. V gave up 3 bases and J gave up 2 bases; unmatched junction bases: 3. The CDR3 sequence is 16 residues long. The CDR3 is CASSYGQGANTGELFF. In DNA, the CDR3 is TGCGCCAGCAGCTACGGACAGGGGGCAAACACCGGGGAGCTGTTTTTT.

V gene TRBV27 combines with J gene TRBJ2-2, with TRBD2 identical over 7 bases. Germline CDR1 and CDR2: MNHEY and SMNVEV (reference sequence). The CDR3 is 14 amino acids. With 5 bases clipped from V and 4 bases from J, the junction kept 4 bases outside the gene matches. DNA of the CDR3: TGTGCCAGCAGTGGCGGGGGAGGCACCGGGGAGCTGTTTTTT. This sequence encodes CASSGGGGTGELFF.

V usage is TRBV9 and J usage is TRBJ1-1, with 7 bases identical to TRBD1. J gave up 1 base and V 3 bases, and 15 bases lay outside the gene matches. This CDR3 region has 18 residues. The germline gives CDR1 SGDLS, CDR2 YYNGEE. This CDR3 is CASSGGPGAGTANTEAFF. The CDR3 region has the DNA TGTGCCAGCAGCGGAGGACCTGGTGCCGGGACAGCGAACACTGAAGCTTTCTTT.

The chain couples TRBV7-4 to TRBJ1-1; 7 bases align to TRBD1. Germline CDR1 reads SGHVT; CDR2 reads SQSDAQ. CDR3 length equals 15 residues. Unmatched junction bases numbered 14, after V lost 3 bases and J lost 10 bases. DNA of the CDR3: TGTGCCAGCAGCTTCATTCGTCCCGGGACAGACGGAGCTTTCTTT. It translates to CASSFIRPGTDGAFF.

V usage is TRBV2 and J usage is TRBJ2-7; D remains unclear. There are 14 residues in the CDR3. V shed 4 bases and J shed 5 bases, with 15 bases lying between them. CDR1 and CDR2 (germline): SNHLY, FYNNEI. CDR3 amino acids: CASSVFGSRNEQYF. The CDR3 nucleotides read TGTGCCAGCAGTGTTTTTGGATCCAGGAACGAGCAGTACTTC.

V is TRBV10-3 and J is TRBJ2-5; TRBD1 agrees at 7 bases. V trimming: 5 bases; J trimming: 7 bases; junction bases outside the gene matches: 22. The CDR3 contains 18 residues. Per the germline V gene, CDR1 is ENHRY and CDR2 is SYGVKD. The CDR3 loop reads CAISRDRVKMGRCRTQYF. CDR3 sequence (DNA): TGTGCCATCAGTCGTGACAGGGTGAAGATGGGTCGATGTCGGACCCAGTACTTC.

The chain joins TRBV2 to TRBJ2-5, with a weak D call TRBD2 (5 bases). There are 14 residues in the CDR3. Deletions cut 6 bases from V and 1 base from J, with 12 bases between. CDR1 SNHLY and CDR2 FYNNEI come from the germline V gene. For the CDR3, the DNA is TGTGCCAGCAGGTTGATAGCGAGCCAAGAGACCCAGTACTTC. This gives the protein CASRLIASQETQYF.

This chain links TRBV5-6 with TRBJ1-4; 9 positions match TRBD1. Germline lookup yields CDR1 SGHDT and CDR2 YYEEEE. The J segment lost 3 bases and the V segment lost 3 bases, leaving 3 bases of the junction unmatched. The length of the CDR3 is 15 residues. The CDR3 DNA reads as TGTGCCAGCAGCTATCGGACAGGGGCTAATGAAAAACTGTTTTTT. This translates into CASSYRTGANEKLFF.

This clone appeared a single time. The chain combines TRBV28 with TRBJ2-7, with TRBD2 identical over 11 bases. CDR3 length equals 16 residues. Unmatched junction bases numbered 12, after V lost 5 bases and J lost 6 bases. CDR1 and CDR2 (germline): MDHEN, SYDVKM. The CDR3 coding sequence is TGTGCCAGCAGTCGGATAGGCCTAGCGGGGGGTCGCGAGCAGTACTTC. It translates to CASSRIGLAGGREQYF.

This sequence joins TRBV27 and TRBJ1-6, with D unclear. CDR1 and CDR2 from the germline V gene are MNHEY and SMNVEV (reference sequence). V was trimmed by 1 base and J by 8 bases, leaving 15 bases between them. CDR3 length: 16 residues. Written as DNA, the CDR3 is TGTGCCAGCAGTTTATTGCGCCACGGGTTGGATTCACCCCTCCACTTT. Translation: CASSLLRHGLDSPLHF.

The chain carries TRBV7-2 and TRBJ1-1, with a tentative D call TRBD1 (6 bases). The CDR3 extends over 16 amino acids. Per the germline V gene, CDR1 is SGHTA and CDR2 is FQGNSA. V dropped 2 bases and J dropped 0 bases, with 13 bases sitting between them. For the CDR3, the DNA is TGTGCCAGCAGCTTATTAGGGGGGGACATGAACACTGAAGCTTTCTTT. Translating gives CASSLLGGDMNTEAFF. Looking up the rest from reference TRBV7-2 and TRBJ1-1 gives the full variable domain: GAGVSQSPSNKVTEKGKDVELRCDPISGHTALYWYRQSLGQGLEFLIYFQGNSAPDKSGLPSDRFSAERTGGSVSTLTIQRTQQEDSAVYLCASSLLGGDMNTEAFFGQGTRLTVV.

The chain joins TRBV14 to TRBJ2-7; the D gene is possibly TRBD2 (5 bases). The CDR3 is 13 residues long. Trimming shortened V by 1 base and J by 5 bases, and 9 bases separated the two germline ends. Germline V lookup: CDR1 SGHDN, CDR2 FVKESK. The CDR3 loop is CASSQGQEDEQYF. The CDR3 DNA reads as TGTGCCAGCAGCCAAGGCCAGGAGGACGAGCAGTACTTC.

On this clone itself: Different DNA sequences within this sample yield the same CDR3. This CDR3 reads CASSESWGDTEAFF. DNA of the CDR3: TGCGCCAGCAGTGAGTCCTGGGGGGACACTGAAGCTTTCTTT. J is TRBJ1-1 and V is TRBV10-1; maybe TRBD1 (5 bases). V was cut by 0 bases and J by 3 bases, with 8 bases left in between. Per germline, CDR1 WNHNN and CDR2 SYGVQD (reference sequence). The CDR3 extends over 14 amino acids.

This clone was seen once. V and J are TRBV2 and TRBJ2-7, with a weak D call TRBD1 (6 bases). V was clipped by 3 bases and J by 3 bases, with 15 bases between them. Germline V CDR1 and CDR2: SNHLY, FYNNEI. The CDR3 is 15 residues long. The CDR3: CASSDIGGLGYEQYF. For the CDR3, the DNA is TGTGCCAGCAGTGATATTGGGGGCCTCGGCTACGAGCAGTACTTC.

In this sample, this clone turned up once. The rearrangement links TRBV4-1 to TRBJ1-2; D not resolved. Trimming removed 2 bases from V and 3 bases from J, with 10 bases in between. The germline V gene encodes CDR1 MGHRA and CDR2 YSYEKL. CDR3 length: 14 amino acids. The CDR3 DNA sequence: TGCGCCAGCAGCCAACACCCGGTTTACTATGGCTACACCTTC. Its translation is CASSQHPVYYGYTF.

The CDR3 DNA follows: TGCGCCAGCAGCCAACAACTTCGTGGGGGGAGGGACGCTGAAGCTTTCTTT. Residues: CASSQQLRGGRDAEAFF. This sequence joins TRBV4-3 and TRBJ1-1, with a weak D call TRBD1 (5 bases). This CDR3 is 17 amino acids long. Germline V gene sequence: CDR1 LGHNA, CDR2 YSLEER. V gave up 2 bases and J gave up 6 bases, with 22 bases separating them.

V and J are TRBV4-3 and TRBJ2-2; D remains unclear. The germline V and J ends were trimmed by 4 bases and 2 bases, with 8 bases remaining between them. Germline V gene data show CDR1 as LGHNA and CDR2 as YSLEER. The CDR3 loop spans 14 amino acids. The CDR3 DNA reads TGCGCCAGCAGCCCCAGTTTTAACACCGGGGAGCTGTTTTTT. Translated, it gives CASSPSFNTGELFF.

The chain recombines TRBV9 with TRBJ2-2, with 10 bases matching TRBD1. Germline V gives CDR1 SGDLS, CDR2 YYNGEE. The CDR3 loop spans 15 amino acids. V shed 4 bases, J shed 4 bases, and the junction held 4 bases outside the gene matches. The CDR3 DNA reads as TGTGCCAGCAGCTGGGGACAGGGGAGCACCGGGGAGCTGTTTTTT. It yields the protein CASSWGQGSTGELFF.

The chain combines TRBV28 with TRBJ2-7; TRBD1 matches at 9 bases. Germline CDR1 is MDHEN and CDR2 is SYDVKM. The CDR3 is 18 amino acids. V shed 3 bases and J 5 bases; nucleotides not matched to a gene: 17. CDR3 region: CASSLPSWGDRESDEQYF. In nucleotides, the CDR3 is TGTGCCAGCAGTTTGCCCAGTTGGGGGGACAGGGAGTCCGACGAGCAGTACTTC. The variable domain in full, completed from reference TRBV28 and TRBJ2-7, reads DVKVTQSSRYLVKRTGEKVFLECVQDMDHENMFWYRQDPGLGLRLIYFSYDVKMKEKGDIPEGYSVSREKKERFSLILESASTNQTSMYLCASSLPSWGDRESDEQYFGPGTRLTVT.

The chain carries TRBV9 and TRBJ2-1; D may be TRBD2 (6 bases). CDR3 length equals 15 residues. Trimming took 2 bases from V and 2 from J, leaving 11 bases between them. Per germline, CDR1 SGDLS and CDR2 YYNGEE. This CDR3 reads CASSVAGYAYNEQFF. DNA for the CDR3: TGTGCCAGCAGCGTCGCGGGGTACGCCTACAATGAGCAGTTCTTC.